This TCR beta chain was sequenced during a study of blood T cell repertoires in COVID-19. Background on the study: PBMCs, B-cell-depleted T cells, or T cells provided the cDNA or gDNA that made up the material.

This clone was seen a handful of times. As handled by the study authors: Nucleated cell number was recorded as an estimate derived from reference gene primer amplification. The assay was immunoSEQ multiplex PCR, and TCRdb's table has in-frame clones only and misses some. V, J and clone size derive from that table, while D and trimming were established from the DNA sequence. The sample lists about 210,000 clones, over 75% occurring once. The Seattle patients, enrolled during active infection, were followed longitudinally. Sequencing used peripheral blood. The sequence came from a woman in her seventies with COVID-19, enrolled during active disease.

The DNA of the CDR3 is TGTGCCAGCAGCCCCCCGGCTAGCGACAATGAGCAGTTCTTC. Translating gives CASSPPASDNEQFF. The chain carries TRBV4-2 and TRBJ2-1; TRBD2 might be the D (6 bases). V lost 4 bases and J lost 5, with 12 bases in between. Germline V CDR1 and CDR2: LGHNA, YNFKEQ. CDR3 length: 14 residues.